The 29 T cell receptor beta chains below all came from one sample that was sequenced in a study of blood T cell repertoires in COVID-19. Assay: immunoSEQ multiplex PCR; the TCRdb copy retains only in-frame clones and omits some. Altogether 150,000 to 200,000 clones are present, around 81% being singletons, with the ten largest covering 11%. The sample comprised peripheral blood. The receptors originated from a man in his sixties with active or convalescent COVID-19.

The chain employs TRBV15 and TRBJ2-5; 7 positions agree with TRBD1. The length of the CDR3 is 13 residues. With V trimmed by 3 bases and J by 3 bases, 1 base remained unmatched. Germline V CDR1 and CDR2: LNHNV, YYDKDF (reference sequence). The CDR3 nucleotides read TGTGCCACCAGCAGGACAGGGAAAGAGACCCAGTACTTC. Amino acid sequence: CATSRTGKETQYF.

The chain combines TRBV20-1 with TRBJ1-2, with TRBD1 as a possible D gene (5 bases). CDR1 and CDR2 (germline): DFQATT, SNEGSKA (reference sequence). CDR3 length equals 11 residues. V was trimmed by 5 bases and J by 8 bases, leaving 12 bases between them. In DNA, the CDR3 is TGCAGTGCTCGCATAAGGGGAGGCTACACCTTC. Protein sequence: CSARIRGGYTF.

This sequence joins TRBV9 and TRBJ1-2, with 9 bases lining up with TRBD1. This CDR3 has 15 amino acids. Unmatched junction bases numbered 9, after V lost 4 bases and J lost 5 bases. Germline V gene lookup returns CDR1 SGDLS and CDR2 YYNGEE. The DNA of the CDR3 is TGTGCCAGCAGCCTAACACAGGGGGCTGGATATGGCTACACCTTC. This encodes CASSLTQGAGYGYTF.

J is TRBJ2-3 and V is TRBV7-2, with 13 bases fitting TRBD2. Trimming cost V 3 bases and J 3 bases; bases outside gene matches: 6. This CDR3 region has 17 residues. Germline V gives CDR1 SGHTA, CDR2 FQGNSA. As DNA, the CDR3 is TGTGCCAGCAGCTTTGGGACTAGCGGGATGGGGACAGATACGCAGTATTTT. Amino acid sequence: CASSFGTSGMGTDTQYF.

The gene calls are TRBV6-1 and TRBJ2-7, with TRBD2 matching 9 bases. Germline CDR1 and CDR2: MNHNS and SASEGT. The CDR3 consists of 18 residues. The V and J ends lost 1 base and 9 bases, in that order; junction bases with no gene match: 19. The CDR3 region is CASSEEGGVLAGIKGQYF. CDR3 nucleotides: TGTGCCAGCAGTGAAGAGGGCGGCGTGCTAGCGGGAATTAAGGGGCAGTACTTC.

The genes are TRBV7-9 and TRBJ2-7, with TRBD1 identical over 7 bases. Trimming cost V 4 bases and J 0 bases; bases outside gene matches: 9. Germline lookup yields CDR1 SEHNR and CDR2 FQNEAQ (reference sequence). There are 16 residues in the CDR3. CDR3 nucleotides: TGTGCCAGCAGCTCCAGAGGACAGGATAGCTCCTACGAGCAGTACTTC. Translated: CASSSRGQDSSYEQYF.

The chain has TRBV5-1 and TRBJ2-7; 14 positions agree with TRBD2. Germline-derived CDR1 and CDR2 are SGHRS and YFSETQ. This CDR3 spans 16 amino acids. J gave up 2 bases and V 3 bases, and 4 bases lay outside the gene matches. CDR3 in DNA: TGCGCCAGCAGCTCCGGGACTAGCGGGGGAGCCTACGAGCAGTACTTC. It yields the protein CASSSGTSGGAYEQYF.

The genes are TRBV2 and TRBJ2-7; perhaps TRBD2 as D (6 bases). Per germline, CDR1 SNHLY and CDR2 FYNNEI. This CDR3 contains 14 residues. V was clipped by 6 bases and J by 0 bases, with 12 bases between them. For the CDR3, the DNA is TGTGCCAGCAGGGGGGACTTAACCTCCTACGAGCAGTACTTC. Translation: CASRGDLTSYEQYF.

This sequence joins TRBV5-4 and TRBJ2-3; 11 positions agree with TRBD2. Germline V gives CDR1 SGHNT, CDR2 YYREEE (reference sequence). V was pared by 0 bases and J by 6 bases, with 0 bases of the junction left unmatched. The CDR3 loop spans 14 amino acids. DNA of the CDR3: TGTGCCAGCAGCTTGGGACTAGCGGGGGATACGCAGTATTTT. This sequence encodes CASSLGLAGDTQYF.

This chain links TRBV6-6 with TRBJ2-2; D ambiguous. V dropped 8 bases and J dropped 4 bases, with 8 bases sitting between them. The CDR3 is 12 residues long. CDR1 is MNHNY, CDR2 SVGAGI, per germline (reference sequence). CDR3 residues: CASDTPTGELFF. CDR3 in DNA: TGTGCCAGCGACACCCCCACCGGGGAGCTGTTTTTT.

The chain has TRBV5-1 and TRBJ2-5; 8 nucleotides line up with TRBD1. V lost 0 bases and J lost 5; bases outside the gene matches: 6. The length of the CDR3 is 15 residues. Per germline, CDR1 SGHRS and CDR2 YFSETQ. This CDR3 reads CASSLVGQGRETQYF. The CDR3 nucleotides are TGCGCCAGCAGCTTGGTCGGACAGGGCCGGGAGACCCAGTACTTC. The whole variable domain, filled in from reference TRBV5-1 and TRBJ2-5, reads KAGVTQTPRYLIKTRGQQVTLSCSPISGHRSVSWYQQTPGQGLQFLFEYFSETQRNKGNFPGRFSGRQFSNSRSEMNVSTLELGDSALYLCASSLVGQGRETQYFGPGTRLLVL.

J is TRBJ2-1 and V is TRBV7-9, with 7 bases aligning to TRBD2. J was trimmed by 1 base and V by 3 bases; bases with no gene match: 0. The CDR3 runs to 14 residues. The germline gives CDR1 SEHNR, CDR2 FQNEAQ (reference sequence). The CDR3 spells CASSFGGSYNEQFF. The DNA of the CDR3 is TGTGCCAGCAGCTTCGGGGGGTCCTACAATGAGCAGTTCTTC. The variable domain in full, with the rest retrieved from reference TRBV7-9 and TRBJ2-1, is DTGVSQNPRHKITKRGQNVTFRCDPISEHNRLYWYRQTLGQGPEFLTYFQNEAQLEKSRLLSDRFSAERPKGSFSTLEIQRTEQGDSAMYLCASSFGGSYNEQFFGPGTRLTVL.

CDR3 protein: CSACIQGAGGAGANVLTF. CDR3 DNA: TGCAGCGCTTGTATACAGGGGGCAGGAGGGGCTGGGGCCAACGTCCTGACTTTC. V gene TRBV29-1 combines with J gene TRBJ2-6; 9 nucleotides line up with TRBD1. There are 18 residues in the CDR3. V shed 7 bases and J 2 bases; nucleotides not matched to a gene: 15. The germline CDR1 and CDR2 sequences are SQVTM and ANQGSEA. Full variable domain (remainder filled in from reference TRBV29-1 and TRBJ2-6): SAVISQKPSRDICQRGTSLTIQCQVDSQVTMMFWYRQQPGQSLTLIATANQGSEATYESGFVIDKFPISRPNLTFSTLTVSNMSPEDSSIYLCSACIQGAGGAGANVLTFGAGSRLTVL.

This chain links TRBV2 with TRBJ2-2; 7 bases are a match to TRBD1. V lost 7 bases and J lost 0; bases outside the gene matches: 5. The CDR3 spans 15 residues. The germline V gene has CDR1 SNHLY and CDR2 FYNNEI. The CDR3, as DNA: TGTGCCAGCACCACGGGACAGTCGAACACCGGGGAGCTGTTTTTT. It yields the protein CASTTGQSNTGELFF.

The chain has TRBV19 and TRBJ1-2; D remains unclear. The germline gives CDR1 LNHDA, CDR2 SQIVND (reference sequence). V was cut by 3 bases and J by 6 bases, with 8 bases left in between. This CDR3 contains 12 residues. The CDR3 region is CASSMRGNGYTF. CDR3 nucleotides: TGTGCCAGTAGTATGCGGGGTAATGGCTACACCTTC.

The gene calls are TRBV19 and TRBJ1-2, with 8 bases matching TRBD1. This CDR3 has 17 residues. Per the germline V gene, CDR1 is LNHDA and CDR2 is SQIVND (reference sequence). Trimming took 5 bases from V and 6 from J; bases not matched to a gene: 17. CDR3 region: CASSLQQGAQAWDGYTF. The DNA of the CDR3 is TGTGCCAGTAGTCTCCAGCAGGGGGCGCAGGCGTGGGATGGCTACACCTTC.

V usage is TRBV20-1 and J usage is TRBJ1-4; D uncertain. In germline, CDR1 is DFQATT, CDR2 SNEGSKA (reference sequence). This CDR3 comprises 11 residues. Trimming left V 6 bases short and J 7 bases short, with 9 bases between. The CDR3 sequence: CSAIQAEKLFF. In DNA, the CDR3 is TGCAGTGCCATCCAGGCTGAAAAACTGTTTTTT.

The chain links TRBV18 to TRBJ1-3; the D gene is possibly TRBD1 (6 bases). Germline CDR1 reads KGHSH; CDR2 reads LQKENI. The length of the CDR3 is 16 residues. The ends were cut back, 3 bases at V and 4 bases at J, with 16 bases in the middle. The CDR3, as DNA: TGTGCCAGCTCACCGGCCACGTTGGACAGCGGAAACACCATATATTTT. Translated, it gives CASSPATLDSGNTIYF. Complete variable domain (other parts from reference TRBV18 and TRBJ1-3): NAGVMQNPRHLVRRRGQEARLRCSPMKGHSHVYWYRQLPEEGLKFMVYLQKENIIDESGMPKERFSAEFPKEGPSILRIQQVVRGDSAAYFCASSPATLDSGNTIYFGEGSWLTVV.

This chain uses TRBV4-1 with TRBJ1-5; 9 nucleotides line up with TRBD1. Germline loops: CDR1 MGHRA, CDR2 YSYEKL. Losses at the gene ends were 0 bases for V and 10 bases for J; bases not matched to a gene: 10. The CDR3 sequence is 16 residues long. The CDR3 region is CASSQDWGQGSGPQHF. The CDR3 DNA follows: TGCGCCAGCAGCCAAGATTGGGGACAGGGCTCTGGACCCCAGCATTTT.

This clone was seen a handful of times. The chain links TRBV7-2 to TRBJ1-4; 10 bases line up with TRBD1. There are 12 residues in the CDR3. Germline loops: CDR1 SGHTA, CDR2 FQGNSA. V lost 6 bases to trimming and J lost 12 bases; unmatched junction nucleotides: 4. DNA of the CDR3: TGTGCCAGCAGTTCTGACAGGGGGCAACTGTTTTTT. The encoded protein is CASSSDRGQLFF.

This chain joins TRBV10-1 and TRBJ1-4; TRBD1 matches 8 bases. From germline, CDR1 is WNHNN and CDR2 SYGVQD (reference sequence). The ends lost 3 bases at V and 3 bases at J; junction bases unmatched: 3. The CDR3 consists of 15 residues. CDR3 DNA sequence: TGCGCCAGCAGTGATGGGACAGGTCCTAATGAAAAACTGTTTTTT. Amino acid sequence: CASSDGTGPNEKLFF.

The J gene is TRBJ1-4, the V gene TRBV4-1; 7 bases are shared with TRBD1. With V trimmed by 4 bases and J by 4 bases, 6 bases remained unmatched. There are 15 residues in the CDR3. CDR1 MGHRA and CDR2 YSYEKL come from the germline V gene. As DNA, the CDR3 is TGCGCCAGCAGCCTCCGGGACAGCAATAATGAAAAACTGTTTTTT. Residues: CASSLRDSNNEKLFF.

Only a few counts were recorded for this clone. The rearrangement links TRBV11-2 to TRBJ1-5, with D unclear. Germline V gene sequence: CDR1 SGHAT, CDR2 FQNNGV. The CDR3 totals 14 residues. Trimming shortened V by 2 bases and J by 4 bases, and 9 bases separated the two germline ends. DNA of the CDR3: TGTGCCAGCAGCTTACTCGGGGATAATCAGCCCCAGCATTTT. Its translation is CASSLLGDNQPQHF.

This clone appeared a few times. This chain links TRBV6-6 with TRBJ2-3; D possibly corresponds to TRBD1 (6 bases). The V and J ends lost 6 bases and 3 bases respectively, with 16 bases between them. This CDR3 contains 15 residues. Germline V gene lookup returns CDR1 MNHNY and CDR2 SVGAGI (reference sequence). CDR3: CASSPQGLGTDTQYF. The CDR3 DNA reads TGTGCCAGCAGCCCCCAGGGGCTGGGAACAGATACGCAGTATTTT.

This chain's CDR3 is CASSKGDYGYTF. In DNA, the CDR3 is TGTGCCAGCAGTAAGGGGGACTATGGCTACACCTTC. The chain carries TRBV28 and TRBJ1-2, with D tentatively TRBD1 (6 bases). V lost 5 bases, J lost 3 bases, and 7 bases lay in between. This CDR3 has 12 amino acids. The germline V gene has CDR1 MDHEN and CDR2 SYDVKM.

The CDR3 DNA reads as TGTGCCAGCATCCCCCCAGGTCCCGGAAACACCATATATTTT. Residues: CASIPPGPGNTIYF. This chain links TRBV6-2 or TRBV6-3 with TRBJ1-3, with D hard to call. This CDR3 comprises 14 residues. V dropped 7 bases and J dropped 4 bases, with 14 bases sitting between them. Germline V gene lookup returns CDR1 MNHEY and CDR2 SVGEGT.

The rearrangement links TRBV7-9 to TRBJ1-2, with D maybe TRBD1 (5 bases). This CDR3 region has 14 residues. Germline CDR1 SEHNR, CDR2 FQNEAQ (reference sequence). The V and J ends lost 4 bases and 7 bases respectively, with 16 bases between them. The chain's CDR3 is CASSYGGSVGGYTF. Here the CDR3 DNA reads TGTGCCAGCAGCTACGGGGGGTCCGTGGGTGGCTACACCTTC.

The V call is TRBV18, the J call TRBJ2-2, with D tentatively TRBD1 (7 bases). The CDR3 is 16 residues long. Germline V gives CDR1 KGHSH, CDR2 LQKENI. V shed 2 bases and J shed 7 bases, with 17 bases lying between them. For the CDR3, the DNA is TGTGCCAGCTCACCATTTCACGGGGGACAGAGCGGGGAGCTGTTTTTT. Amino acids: CASSPFHGGQSGELFF. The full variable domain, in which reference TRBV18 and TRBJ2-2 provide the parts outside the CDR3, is NAGVMQNPRHLVRRRGQEARLRCSPMKGHSHVYWYRQLPEEGLKFMVYLQKENIIDESGMPKERFSAEFPKEGPSILRIQQVVRGDSAAYFCASSPFHGGQSGELFFGEGSRLTVL.

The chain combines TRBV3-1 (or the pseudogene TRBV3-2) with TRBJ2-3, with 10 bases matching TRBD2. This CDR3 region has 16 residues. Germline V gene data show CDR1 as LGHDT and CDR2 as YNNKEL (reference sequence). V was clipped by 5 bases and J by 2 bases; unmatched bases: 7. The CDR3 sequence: CASSSSSGGVTDTQYF. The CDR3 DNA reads TGTGCCAGCAGCTCCTCTAGCGGGGGAGTCACAGATACGCAGTATTTT.